Each of the 19 T cell receptor beta chains below was sequenced from the same sample in a study of cytomegalovirus exposure and HLA in healthy donors. 60 Vbeta and 13 Jbeta primers were used in PCR. Only in-frame clones appear in the TCRdb table, and some are missing; sequencing was by immunoSEQ multiplex PCR. Among more than 100,000 clones listed, 77% were seen once. The material sequenced was PBMCs. The source is a woman aged 55-69 years in good health and CMV-seronegative.

The chain links TRBV30 to TRBJ1-5, with D unresolved. The CDR3 is 14 residues long. The germline gives CDR1 GTSNPN, CDR2 SVGIG (reference sequence). Trimming left V 2 bases short and J 2 bases short, with 10 bases between. CDR3 sequence reads: CAWSNEMGNQPQHF. The CDR3 nucleotides read TGTGCCTGGAGTAACGAGATGGGCAATCAGCCCCAGCATTTT.

As regards this clone: Other DNA sequences in the same sample also yield this CDR3. The V gene is TRBV2, the J gene TRBJ2-5; D gene ambiguous. CDR1 and CDR2 from the germline V gene are SNHLY and FYNNEI. This CDR3 is 14 amino acids long. Trimming took 3 bases from V and 2 from J, leaving 10 bases between them. CDR3 amino acids: CASSEVAGQETQYF. DNA of the CDR3: TGTGCCAGCAGTGAGGTGGCAGGACAAGAGACCCAGTACTTC.

The chain joins TRBV27 to TRBJ1-1; D ambiguous. The CDR3 is 13 amino acids. V gave up 2 bases and J gave up 1 base, with 5 bases separating them. The germline CDR1 and CDR2 sequences are MNHEY and SMNVEV (reference sequence). The CDR3 sequence is CASSLGQNTEAFF. In DNA, the CDR3 is TGTGCCAGCAGTTTAGGCCAGAACACTGAAGCTTTCTTT.

V usage is TRBV6-1 and J usage is TRBJ2-7; unclear D gene. The CDR3 consists of 14 residues. The germline gives CDR1 MNHNS, CDR2 SASEGT. The ends were cut back, 7 bases at V and 0 bases at J, with 13 bases in the middle. The CDR3 protein is CASTGLESSYEQYF. The DNA for the CDR3 is TGTGCCAGCACTGGCCTAGAGAGCTCCTACGAGCAGTACTTC.

This clone was seen a single time. This chain joins TRBV5-1 and TRBJ1-2; TRBD1 is a possible D gene (5 bases). Germline values: CDR1 SGHRS, CDR2 YFSETQ. The CDR3 contains 14 residues. Between the trimmed V and J ends, which lost 4 bases and 2 bases, there was a span of 12 bases. The CDR3 loop reads CASSPGGGNYGYTF. Here the CDR3 DNA reads TGCGCCAGCAGCCCCGGGGGGGGGAACTATGGCTACACCTTC. Variable domain in full (rest from reference TRBV5-1 and TRBJ1-2): KAGVTQTPRYLIKTRGQQVTLSCSPISGHRSVSWYQQTPGQGLQFLFEYFSETQRNKGNFPGRFSGRQFSNSRSEMNVSTLELGDSALYLCASSPGGGNYGYTFGSGTRLTVV.

The chain carries TRBV7-8 and TRBJ2-5; D is perhaps TRBD1 (5 bases). Germline CDR1 reads SGHVS; CDR2 reads FQNEAQ. V was cut by 4 bases and J by 2 bases, with 14 bases left in between. The CDR3 is made up of 15 amino acids. This CDR3 reads CASSSQQGIQETQYF. The CDR3 DNA follows: TGTGCCAGCAGCTCACAGCAGGGAATTCAAGAGACCCAGTACTTC.

The V call is TRBV4-1, the J call TRBJ2-6; 10 bases agree with TRBD2. The CDR3 sequence is 20 residues long. Losses at the gene ends were 0 bases for V and 0 bases for J; bases not matched to a gene: 8. Looked up from germline, CDR1 is MGHRA and CDR2 is YSYEKL. The CDR3 loop reads CASSQDPKGLADSGANVLTF. CDR3 nucleotide sequence: TGCGCCAGCAGCCAAGACCCCAAAGGACTAGCGGACTCTGGGGCCAACGTCCTGACTTTC.

This chain uses TRBV19 with TRBJ1-1, with D hard to call. Germline CDR1 is LNHDA and CDR2 is SQIVND (reference sequence). The CDR3 has 14 amino acids. V was shortened by 3 bases and J by 1 base, with 9 bases between the two germline ends. In nucleotides, the CDR3 is TGTGCCAGTAGTATTGGAGGGAGGAACACTGAAGCTTTCTTT. Its protein is CASSIGGRNTEAFF.

This clone came up a few times. The J gene is TRBJ1-2, the V gene TRBV5-1; maybe TRBD1 (5 bases). Trimming took off 4 bases at V and 8 bases at J, with 21 bases between the two ends. This CDR3 is 15 amino acids long. The V gene's germline CDR1 is SGHRS and CDR2 YFSETQ. The CDR3 DNA follows: TGCGCCAGCAGCCCAAGGACATCCGACTCTACGGGCTACACCTTC. Its protein product is CASSPRTSDSTGYTF.

The chain is built from TRBV19 and TRBJ2-7, with a tentative D call TRBD1 (5 bases). Trimming removed 1 base at V and 5 bases at J, with 15 bases between. Germline values: CDR1 LNHDA, CDR2 SQIVND (reference sequence). This CDR3 is built from 15 residues. The CDR3 DNA follows: TGTGCCAGTAGTATAGTAGGCAGGGCTGAAGACGAGCAGTACTTC. It codes for CASSIVGRAEDEQYF.

This chain connects TRBV15 to TRBJ1-4; TRBD1 agrees at 8 bases. The CDR3 is 15 residues long. Trimming cost V 4 bases and J 8 bases; bases outside gene matches: 9. Germline V gene lookup returns CDR1 LNHNV and CDR2 YYDKDF (reference sequence). The CDR3 DNA reads TGTGCCACCAGCATCCGACAGGGGATGGGAGAAAAACTGTTTTTT. Protein product: CATSIRQGMGEKLFF.

The chain uses TRBV7-9 and TRBJ2-7; D possibly corresponds to TRBD1 (6 bases). The CDR3 loop spans 15 amino acids. Germline V gene sequence: CDR1 SEHNR, CDR2 FQNEAQ (reference sequence). V dropped 0 bases and J dropped 0 bases, with 9 bases sitting between them. The CDR3 coding sequence is TGTGCCAGCAGCTTAGCGGGGGCCTACTCCTACGAGCAGTACTTC. It specifies CASSLAGAYSYEQYF.

The chain couples TRBV5-8 to TRBJ2-1; TRBD1 is a possible D gene (6 bases). The germline gives CDR1 SGHTS, CDR2 YDEGEE. V was trimmed by 0 bases and J by 4 bases, leaving 8 bases between them. This CDR3 spans 14 amino acids. The CDR3 sequence: CASSLGGPYNEQFF. In DNA form, the CDR3 reads TGTGCCAGCAGCTTGGGGGGGCCGTACAATGAGCAGTTCTTC.

The CDR3 DNA is TGTGCCAGCAGCTCCATAGCGGGGGGGCTGGGGCAGTACTTC. It codes for CASSSIAGGLGQYF. V and J are TRBV11-2 and TRBJ2-5; TRBD2 matches at 11 bases. Germline loops: CDR1 SGHAT, CDR2 FQNNGV. The trim removed 4 bases at V and 11 bases at J, leaving 9 bases unmatched. CDR3 length equals 14 residues.

As concerns this clone: Compared with germline, one end of the junction differs, possibly owing to a read error. Other DNA sequences in the same sample also yield this CDR3. CDR3: CASSLTSIPDTQYF. The DNA of the CDR3 is TGTGCCAGTAGCTTGACTAGCATACCAGATACGCAGTATTTT. The chain combines TRBV5-4 with TRBJ2-3; 7 nucleotides line up with TRBD2. Germline CDR1 is SGHNT and CDR2 is YYREEE (reference sequence). The CDR3 spans 14 residues.

This clone has just a few counts. For the CDR3, the DNA is TGCAGCGTCGACAGGGGGCGGACAGATACGCAGTATTTT. The encoded protein is CSVDRGRTDTQYF. The chain links TRBV29-1 to TRBJ2-3, with 10 positions matching TRBD1. This CDR3 has 13 residues. Germline CDR1 and CDR2: SQVTM and ANQGSEA. The V segment lost 6 bases and the J segment 3 bases; nucleotides outside the gene matches: 3.

The J gene is TRBJ2-7, the V gene TRBV9; 12 bases are a match to TRBD2. The CDR3 sequence is 16 residues long. V lost 0 bases, J lost 7 bases, and 8 bases stayed unmatched. CDR1 SGDLS and CDR2 YYNGEE come from the germline V gene. This chain's CDR3 is CASSVEGGLAGLEQYF. For the CDR3, the DNA is TGTGCCAGCAGCGTAGAGGGAGGACTAGCGGGATTGGAGCAGTACTTC.

The gene calls are TRBV19 and TRBJ2-2, with 8 bases that match TRBD1. The trim removed 9 bases at V and 6 bases at J, leaving 6 bases unmatched. The CDR3 has 13 amino acids. Germline V gene data show CDR1 as LNHDA and CDR2 as SQIVND (reference sequence). The CDR3, as DNA: TGTGCCAGCCACAGGGGGTCTTCCGGGGAGCTGTTTTTT. Translated: CASHRGSSGELFF.

The chain employs TRBV2 and TRBJ1-4, with TRBD1 identical over 10 bases. Germline CDR1 SNHLY, CDR2 FYNNEI. J lost 7 bases, V lost 9 bases, and 5 bases had no gene match. The CDR3 is made up of 13 amino acids. In nucleotides, the CDR3 is TGTGCCAGAGGGGGACAGGGGACTGAAAAACTGTTTTTT. Its protein is CARGGQGTEKLFF.